This T cell receptor beta chain is from a study of PD-L1 blockade in urothelial cancer. Germline trimming cut 1 base from V and 7 bases from J; bases unmatched to any gene: 6. CDR1 and CDR2 from the germline V gene are GTSNPN and SVGIG (reference sequence). The CDR3 sequence is 13 residues long. Produced via immunoSEQ multiplex PCR; TCRdb's table is partial and in-frame only. The sample records tens of thousands of clones, about nine tenths being singletons. Time point in this sample: peripheral blood 6 weeks after treatment start. The V call is TRBV30, the J call TRBJ1-2; TRBD1 matches 7 bases. The source material was PBMCs, sampled around atezolizumab (anti-PD-L1) treatment. The TCR originated in a man in his fifties or sixties with urothelial cancer. The DNA for the CDR3 is TGTGCCTGGAGTGAACTTAGGGGGCTTGGCTACACCTTC. This gives the protein CAWSELRGLGYTF.